This TCR beta chain comes out of a study of response to subunit inactivated influenza vaccine. Whole-study results and caveats: It was the authors' suggestion that each seasonal influenza vaccination recruits few new T cells.

The CDR3 extends over 16 amino acids. The V gene end was trimmed by 6 bases and the J gene end by 4 bases; junction bases not matched to a gene: 10. Germline V gives CDR1 MNHNS, CDR2 SASEGT. MiXCR was run by TCRdb on the RT-PCR reads, yielding one entry per CDR3 protein. The sample comprises hundreds of thousands of distinct CDR3 sequences, approximately 15% of which are singletons, and around a tenth rests with the top ten. This clonotype has a handful of counts. Its target is unknown. The sequencing here drew on PBMCs from blood, taken roughly 12 days after vaccination. This TCR derives from a man aged 45-65 years who received an inactivated influenza vaccine. V gene TRBV6-1 combines with J gene TRBJ2-2; TRBD1 agrees at 8 bases. The CDR3 bases are TGTGCCAGCAGGGATTGGGACAGGTCGAGCACCGGGGAGCTGTTTTTT. Translated: CASRDWDRSSTGELFF.